The rows below give T cell receptor beta chains drawn from one sample of a study of PD-1 blockade in classical Hodgkin lymphoma. The repertoire was sequenced with immunoSEQ multiplex PCR; TCRdb's copy has only in-frame clones and lacks some. The data contain 15,000 to 20,000 clones, roughly three quarters of them singletons. The sample here was peripheral blood mononuclear cells (PBMCs), taken before the second cycle of nivolumab. The receptors come from a human donor with classical Hodgkin lymphoma. Each CDR3 is given without its conserved first and last residue.

TRBV28,ASFTGTDTQY
TRBV9,ASSSTGYIGDYGYT
TRBV7-9,ASSFSGSNNEQF
TRBV9,ASSVGVGSSYEQY
TRBV29-1,SAKSTGTGELF
TRBV5-5,ASRPGTTTYSNQPQH
TRBV5-1,ASSLAGAQGGNTIY
TRBV13,ASSPSPGGTEAF
TRBV2,ASSSRTGLYGYT
TRBV28,ASSLYPSAGIRYEQY
TRBV7-3,ASKESAGADTQY
TRBV14,ASSQDKTGKRSNQPQH
TRBV9,ASSVGSTGGFYEQY
TRBV15,ATSRARGTTEAF
TRBV5-1,ASSLASPRETQY
TRBV7-9,ASTDRATYEQY
TRBV4-1,ASSQDRYRDYEQY
TRBV11-1,ASSWTSGSNYEQY
TRBV19,ASTGRQGSEDTQY
TRBV7-5,VRSPGPGNTGELF
TRBV5-4,ASSFGTGDNEQF
TRBV28,ASSLWGKQGRTEAF
TRBV4-3,ASSQDPRGLGSYEQY
TRBV10-3,AISDPRWNNEQF
TRBV29-1,SVGPGATDTQY
TRBV30,ASEDRADSPLH